The 30 T cell receptor beta chains in this list originate from one sample, sequenced in a study of T cells in Graves' hyperthyroidism and ophthalmopathy. Amplified TCR beta CDR3 regions came from RNA transcripts. The HTBI primer set served for first-round RT-PCR of the TCR CDR3. TCRdb processed the multiplex PCR reads anew with MiXCR; each CDR3 protein has one entry. The table includes about 560,000 distinct CDR3 sequences, approximately 15% detected once. The sequenced sample was blood. The origin of the receptors is a woman under 30 with Graves' hyperthyroidism.

The table lists this clonotype with a few counts. The V call is TRBV9, the J call TRBJ2-1; 7 bases fit TRBD2. The CDR3 spans 15 residues. Germline CDR1 is SGDLS and CDR2 is YYNGEE. V lost 3 bases to trimming and J lost 4 bases; unmatched junction nucleotides: 7. CDR3 DNA: TGTGCCAGCAGCGCGGGACTATCACTGTACAATGAGCAGTTCTTC. Amino acids: CASSAGLSLYNEQFF.

This clonotype has at least ten counts. The V gene is TRBV20-1, the J gene TRBJ2-7, with 10 bases fitting TRBD2. V was clipped by 3 bases and J by 3 bases; unmatched bases: 8. Germline V gene sequence: CDR1 DFQATT, CDR2 SNEGSKA (reference sequence). The CDR3 runs to 15 residues. The CDR3 DNA follows: TGCAGTGCTAGTGCACCGCTAGCGGGAGTCTACGAGCAGTACTTC. Its translation is CSASAPLAGVYEQYF.

In nucleotides, the CDR3 is TGCGCCAGCAGCCATAGGGGGGCCCCGAACACCGGGGAGCTGTTTTTT. It specifies CASSHRGAPNTGELFF. The V gene is TRBV4-3, the J gene TRBJ2-2; D is possibly TRBD1 or TRBD2 (6 bases each). Germline values: CDR1 LGHNA, CDR2 YSLEER. Trimming took 3 bases from V and 0 from J, leaving 11 bases between them. The CDR3 extends over 16 amino acids.

As to this clonotype: A much larger clone differs by one base, so this may be a read error. V gene TRBV7-2 combines with J gene TRBJ2-3; 11 bases are a match to TRBD2. CDR1 and CDR2 (germline): SGHTA, FQGNSA. The length of the CDR3 is 14 residues. The CDR3 here is CACSTRLAGDTQYF. The CDR3 DNA is TGTGCCTGCAGCACCAGACTAGCGGGGGATACGCAGTATTTT.

The sample holds many counts of this clonotype. The chain carries TRBV2 and TRBJ1-2; 7 bases are shared with TRBD1. Germline CDR1 is SNHLY and CDR2 is FYNNEI. Unmatched junction bases numbered 3, after V lost 4 bases and J lost 4 bases. The CDR3 is 13 amino acids. The CDR3: CASSGGTAYGYTF. CDR3 DNA: TGTGCCAGCAGTGGGGGGACAGCCTATGGCTACACCTTC.

This clonotype showed up many times. The CDR3 region has the DNA TGTGCCAGCAGACGGACTAGCGGGGGTAGAAATGAGCAGTTCTTC. Its translation is CASRRTSGGRNEQFF. The rearrangement links TRBV12-3 or TRBV12-4 to TRBJ2-1, with 13 bases matching TRBD2. The CDR3 length is 15 residues. With 6 bases clipped from V and 7 bases from J, the junction kept 6 bases outside the gene matches.

This clonotype appeared many times. This sequence joins TRBV6-5 and TRBJ2-5; the match to TRBD2 covers 13 bases. The germline V gene encodes CDR1 MNHEY and CDR2 SVGAGI. The V segment lost 3 bases and the J segment 1 base; nucleotides outside the gene matches: 5. This CDR3 has 17 amino acids. CDR3 bases: TGTGCCAGCAGTTATCTTACTAGCGGGGGGGGCCAAGAGACCCAGTACTTC. Protein: CASSYLTSGGGQETQYF.

This clonotype was seen a handful of times. J is TRBJ2-7 and V is TRBV3-1, with 8 bases aligning to TRBD1. The CDR3 has 17 amino acids. Trimming cost V 1 base and J 5 bases; bases outside gene matches: 13. Germline CDR1 reads LGHDT; CDR2 reads YNNKEL (reference sequence). The CDR3 loop is CASSQGFWGQVGDEQYF. The CDR3 region has the DNA TGTGCCAGCAGCCAAGGATTTTGGGGACAGGTTGGAGACGAGCAGTACTTC.

This clonotype was seen a few times. The genes are TRBV10-1 and TRBJ2-2; the match to TRBD2 covers 11 bases. Germline V lookup: CDR1 WNHNN, CDR2 SYGVQD (reference sequence). The length of the CDR3 is 17 residues. V shed 6 bases, J shed 0 bases, and the junction held 6 bases outside the gene matches. CDR3 sequence reads: CASSPASGRSNTGELFF. CDR3 sequence (DNA): TGCGCCAGCAGCCCAGCTAGCGGGAGGTCGAACACCGGGGAGCTGTTTTTT.

This clonotype was observed a handful of times. CDR3 in DNA: TGTGCCAGCAGCATGCAGGGTTATGGCTACACCTTC. It codes for CASSMQGYGYTF. This chain connects TRBV9 to TRBJ1-2; D is possibly TRBD1 (5 bases). Per the germline V gene, CDR1 is SGDLS and CDR2 is YYNGEE. This CDR3 is built from 12 residues. V gave up 4 bases and J gave up 5 bases, with 9 bases separating them.

This clonotype was seen more than once but under ten times. The V gene is TRBV12-5, the J gene TRBJ1-1; D might be TRBD1 (6 bases). The CDR3 spans 17 residues. V was shortened by 4 bases and J by 3 bases, with 21 bases between the two germline ends. In germline, CDR1 is LGHNT, CDR2 FRNRAP. Here the CDR3 DNA reads TGTGCTAGTGGTTCGGGGGGGGGCAGGGATGGAGACACTGAAGCTTTCTTT. Translated: CASGSGGGRDGDTEAFF.

This clonotype appeared many times. The chain joins TRBV12-3 or TRBV12-4 to TRBJ1-1; no definite D call. The CDR3 has 11 residues. V lost 5 bases and J 4 bases, leaving 5 bases between the germline ends. Here the CDR3 reads CASSAGTEAFF. The CDR3 DNA follows: TGTGCCAGCAGTGCCGGCACTGAAGCTTTCTTT.

This clonotype was seen only a few times. The chain combines TRBV12-3 or TRBV12-4 with TRBJ2-5, with no clear D. The germline V and J ends were trimmed by 6 bases and 3 bases, with 5 bases remaining between them. The CDR3 totals 11 residues. DNA for the CDR3: TGTGCCAGCAGGCACGAAGAGACCCAGTACTTC. Protein: CASRHEETQYF.

This chain joins TRBV6-5 and TRBJ1-2; D unclear. CDR1 is MNHEY and CDR2 is SVGAGI in the germline V gene. V lost 6 bases to trimming and J lost 5 bases, with 28 bases between them. The CDR3 is 18 residues long. CDR3 region: CASRLLGWKKQKQYGYTF. CDR3 sequence (DNA): TGTGCCAGCAGATTACTAGGGTGGAAGAAGCAGAAGCAATATGGCTACACCTTC.

This clonotype occurred a few times. The chain uses TRBV20-1 and TRBJ2-5; 11 bases agree with TRBD1. With V trimmed by 5 bases and J by 4 bases, 6 bases remained unmatched. This CDR3 contains 14 residues. Germline V lookup: CDR1 DFQATT, CDR2 SNEGSKA (reference sequence). The CDR3 here is CSAAPGTGGETQYF. The CDR3 DNA follows: TGCAGTGCTGCCCCCGGGACAGGGGGAGAGACCCAGTACTTC.

This clonotype was observed a few times. J is TRBJ1-4 and V is TRBV12-3 or TRBV12-4; D is undetermined. This CDR3 is 16 amino acids long. V lost 6 bases and J 7 bases, leaving 21 bases between the germline ends. The CDR3 sequence is CASRYSLGLGFEKLFF. The CDR3 coding sequence is TGTGCCAGCAGATATAGTCTCGGGCTAGGGTTTGAAAAACTGTTTTTT.

The chain uses TRBV7-9 and TRBJ1-6, with D possibly matching TRBD1 (5 bases). Germline CDR1 and CDR2: SEHNR and FQNEAQ (reference sequence). Trimming removed 0 bases from V and 7 bases from J, with 7 bases in between. The CDR3 runs to 14 residues. CDR3 nucleotides: TGTGCCAGCAGCTTAGCCAGGGCCAATTCACCCCTCCACTTT. Protein: CASSLARANSPLHF.

This clonotype was observed a handful of times. This chain links TRBV18 with TRBJ2-1; D gene uncertain. The CDR3 totals 15 residues. V was cut by 3 bases and J by 0 bases, with 9 bases left in between. The germline gives CDR1 KGHSH, CDR2 LQKENI. CDR3 DNA: TGTGCCAGCTCACCGAGCACCTACTCCTACAATGAGCAGTTCTTC. It translates to CASSPSTYSYNEQFF.

This clonotype was counted ten times or more. The chain joins TRBV5-1 to TRBJ2-7, with TRBD2 as a possible D gene (6 bases). Germline V gene data show CDR1 as SGHRS and CDR2 as YFSETQ. The ends were cut back, 3 bases at V and 0 bases at J, with 13 bases in the middle. CDR3 length: 15 residues. The CDR3 DNA follows: TGCGCCAGCAGCTCCGGACGGGGGAGCTCCTACGAGCAGTACTTC. As protein: CASSSGRGSSYEQYF.

The chain links TRBV12-3 or TRBV12-4 to TRBJ1-2; D remains unclear. Trimming took off 5 bases at V and 5 bases at J, with 15 bases between the two ends. This CDR3 region has 14 residues. The CDR3 coding sequence is TGTGCCAGCAGTACCCCCGGCACGGCGTATGGCTACACCTTC. Translating gives CASSTPGTAYGYTF.

This clonotype showed up just a few times. CDR3 nucleotide sequence: TGTGCCAGCAGGAATCGACTAGCGGGAGGAGATACGCAGTATTTT. This encodes CASRNRLAGGDTQYF. The V gene is TRBV6-2 or TRBV6-3, the J gene TRBJ2-3; 13 positions agree with TRBD2. Germline CDR1 is MNHEY and CDR2 is SVGEGT. This CDR3 spans 15 amino acids. The ends lost 6 bases at V and 5 bases at J; junction bases unmatched: 5.

Points on this clonotype: This may stem from a read error, because a much larger clone lies one nucleotide away. V gene TRBV12-3 or TRBV12-4 combines with J gene TRBJ2-5; no firm D call. CDR3 length: 13 amino acids. The DNA of the CDR3 is TGTGCCAGCAGCTGGACGGGCCAAGCGACCCAGTACTTC. Protein product: CASSWTGQATQYF.

The chain couples TRBV2 to TRBJ1-3; a weak D match, TRBD1 (6 bases). From germline, CDR1 is SNHLY and CDR2 FYNNEI. This CDR3 comprises 16 residues. Trimming pared 3 bases from V and 3 bases from J, leaving 15 bases between. The CDR3 sequence: CASSDWGARYGNTIYF. DNA of the CDR3: TGTGCCAGCAGTGATTGGGGGGCTCGCTATGGAAACACCATATATTTT.

In its sample, this clonotype was seen many times. V usage is TRBV7-2 and J usage is TRBJ2-1; D gene ambiguous. The CDR3 is made up of 12 amino acids. Germline V gene data show CDR1 as SGHTA and CDR2 as FQGNSA. Trimming cost V 3 bases and J 8 bases, with 8 bases left between them. In DNA form, the CDR3 reads TGTGCCAGCAGCTTCCGGACGCATGAGCAGTTCTTC. Translating gives CASSFRTHEQFF. The whole variable domain, filled in from reference TRBV7-2 and TRBJ2-1, reads GAGVSQSPSNKVTEKGKDVELRCDPISGHTALYWYRQSLGQGLEFLIYFQGNSAPDKSGLPSDRFSAERTGGSVSTLTIQRTQQEDSAVYLCASSFRTHEQFFGPGTRLTVL.

This chain connects TRBV5-8 to TRBJ1-4, with D perhaps TRBD1 (6 bases). V lost 9 bases, J lost 6 bases, and 15 bases lay in between. Germline-derived CDR1 and CDR2 are SGHTS and YDEGEE. The CDR3 totals 13 residues. The CDR3 DNA reads as TGTGCCACCAGGGGTTTTCGGCATGAAAAACTGTTTTTT. Translating gives CATRGFRHEKLFF.

This clonotype was seen repeatedly, ten times or more. The CDR3 loop reads CASSLGLAGNQETQYF. The CDR3 DNA sequence: TGTGCCAGCAGCTTAGGACTAGCGGGGAACCAAGAGACCCAGTACTTC. The gene calls are TRBV7-9 and TRBJ2-5, with 11 bases lining up with TRBD2. Germline CDR1 and CDR2: SEHNR and FQNEAQ (reference sequence). Trimming removed 1 base from V and 0 bases from J; junction bases left unmatched: 1. This CDR3 is built from 16 residues.

The chain combines TRBV5-1 with TRBJ2-1, with TRBD2 identical over 7 bases. V lost 7 bases to trimming and J lost 4 bases; unmatched junction nucleotides: 5. The CDR3 has 13 amino acids. Germline CDR1 reads SGHRS; CDR2 reads YFSETQ. CDR3 nucleotides: TGCGCCAGCTCGGGGGGTTTATACAATGAGCAGTTCTTC. Amino acid sequence: CASSGGLYNEQFF.

A note on this clonotype: This may come from a read error, since a much larger clone is one base off. J is TRBJ2-3 and V is TRBV12-3 or TRBV12-4; TRBD2 aligns across 7 bases. The CDR3 has 16 residues. The CDR3 sequence: CASSLAPGGSTDTQCF. In nucleotides, the CDR3 is TGTGCCAGCAGTTTAGCGCCTGGCGGGAGCACAGATACGCAGTGTTTT.

This clonotype showed up just a few times. One base away lies a much larger clone, so this may be a sequencing read error. V gene TRBV2 combines with J gene TRBJ2-1; TRBD2 agrees at 9 bases. Germline V CDR1 and CDR2: SNHLY, FYNNEI. The CDR3 contains 16 residues. The CDR3 here is CASSGLAGVLYNGQFF. DNA of the CDR3: TGTGCCAGCAGTGGATTAGCGGGAGTCTTATACAATGGGCAGTTCTTC.

This clonotype has more than one count but fewer than ten. The CDR3 coding sequence is TGTGCCAGCAGCTTAGAAGTTGGGGGCCACTACGAGCAGTACTTC. It codes for CASSLEVGGHYEQYF. This chain joins TRBV7-6 and TRBJ2-7, with TRBD1 as a possible D gene (6 bases). The CDR3 totals 15 residues. The V and J ends lost 1 base and 3 bases respectively, with 13 bases between them. Germline CDR1 reads SGHVS; CDR2 reads FNYEAQ.